Below, one TCR beta chain is given with its context. Which antigen it targets is not known. Per-base quality was not reported, and no clone a single base away is much larger than it. The method was the immunoSEQ multiplex PCR assay. In the original analysis: A statistical classification framework was built to diagnose cytomegalovirus status from the catalog of TCR beta chain sequences. TCRdb obtained this table from immuneACCESS and retained in-frame rearrangements with V and J assigned. These tables miss some clones; where compared with another copy, unresolved V genes account for less than half of the shortfall, and the remainder is unexplained. The V and J calls and the clone size are those of that table, but D and trimming were determined from the DNA. In all, the sample holds 260,000 or so clones, and roughly 88% of those were seen once. Jointly, the top ten make up under 4% of the sample. The record originates from a study of cytomegalovirus exposure and HLA in healthy donors (dated by TCRdb to 2016 to 2017). About the investigation overall: According to a later analysis, one platform produced both the 110 or so validation repertoires and the 620 or so repertoires of the first cohort. Besides the first cohort of roughly 700 subjects, a separate validation cohort made up of 120 different subjects was used. To predict cytomegalovirus infection status, the study combined high-throughput TCR immunosequencing, statistical association of individual TCRs with disease status, and machine learning. The study aimed to test whether signatures of past pathogen exposure could be identified by cataloging public T cell receptors. Points the paper makes about the study in general: In both the original and validation cohorts, the classifier was reported to diagnose cytomegalovirus status with high specificity and sensitivity. While some public TCRs were present in many individuals, most TCR sequences turned up only very rarely across donors. A later analysis lacked HLA typing for the validation cohort, so it scored co-occurrence in that cohort across all 110 or so repertoires. In the study, approximately 160 TCR beta chains were listed as associated with cytomegalovirus. A few of the identified cytomegalovirus-associated TCR beta chains were confirmed in vitro to be specific for cytomegalovirus antigens. In a later analysis, TCRs clustered in the first cohort were found to also tend to co-occur in the roughly 120 validation repertoires, with 85% to 95% of cluster scores above 0. According to the authors, the approach could potentially be generalized to other disease states and immunological phenotypes.

The CDR3 sequence holds 13 residues, the cysteine and phenylalanine included. Only the CDR3 portion is preserved as DNA: 39 bases, with reading frame beginning at the first base. V and J are truncated by 6 bases and 4 bases respectively, leaving an intervening sequence of 12 bases. CDR1 and CDR2 are drawn from the germline V gene: SNHLY, FYNNEI. The donors belonged to the validation cohort of around 130 subjects, which was separate from the approximately 660-subject first cohort. This receptor chain uses TRBV2 and TRBJ2-5; the D segment could be TRBD2, given 6 matching bases. The sample comprised PBMCs. This receptor was taken from a woman in her 30s in good health and CMV-seronegative. The DNA is as follows: TGTGCCAGCAGGTCCCGAGCGGGAGAGACCCAGTACTTC. Its product reads: CASRSRAGETQYF.